The next 13 T cell receptor beta chains were all read from a single sample in a study of blood T cells in healthy people across ages. A sample-barcoded 5' primer and a J-beta primer mix were used in a second PCR of about 7 to 11 cycles. TCRdb analysed the 5' RACE reads with MiXCR anew, one entry per CDR3 protein. Among 700,000 to 900,000 distinct CDR3 sequences listed, approximately 24% were seen once. The same data also went into a second study, on T cells of mothers and their children.

Material: blood. All receptors derive from a boy aged 5-17 years in good health.

V and J are TRBV6-6 and TRBJ1-1; maybe TRBD1 (6 bases). V shed 2 bases and J shed 8 bases, with 12 bases lying between them. In germline, CDR1 is MNHNY, CDR2 SVGAGI (reference sequence). The CDR3 runs to 13 residues. The CDR3 here is CASSYAGQSEAFF. For the CDR3, the DNA is TGTGCCAGCAGTTACGCGGGACAAAGCGAAGCTTTCTTT.

The sample holds a few counts of this clonotype. The rearrangement joins TRBV20-1 to TRBJ2-7, with D possibly TRBD2 on 6 matching bases. CDR1 is DFQATT, CDR2 SNEGSKA, per germline (reference sequence). Trimming stripped 1 base from V and 2 bases from J, with 12 bases between. The length of the CDR3 is 14 residues. The CDR3 loop is CSARGVSGAYEQYF. In DNA form, the CDR3 reads TGCAGTGCTAGAGGTGTGTCGGGGGCCTACGAGCAGTACTTC.

The chain carries TRBV20-1 and TRBJ2-5; perhaps TRBD1 as D (6 bases). The germline V gene encodes CDR1 DFQATT and CDR2 SNEGSKA (reference sequence). Trimming cost V 6 bases and J 11 bases, with 19 bases left between them. The CDR3 sequence is 12 residues long. CDR3: CSAESPGEEQYF. The CDR3 nucleotides read TGCAGTGCAGAAAGCCCAGGGGAAGAGCAGTACTTC.

This clonotype turned up a few times. The chain uses TRBV6-5 and TRBJ2-2; the D is unclear. The CDR3 runs to 13 residues. Deletions cut 6 bases from V and 6 bases from J, with 11 bases between. Germline V gives CDR1 MNHEY, CDR2 SVGAGI. CDR3 residues: CASRSRESGELFF. The DNA for the CDR3 is TGTGCCAGCAGATCAAGGGAATCCGGGGAGCTGTTTTTT.

This sequence joins TRBV12-3 or TRBV12-4 and TRBJ2-2; no clear D. Trimming took 3 bases from V and 4 from J, leaving 6 bases between them. The CDR3 extends over 13 amino acids. This CDR3 is CASSFFGTGELFF. Here the CDR3 DNA reads TGTGCCAGCAGTTTCTTTGGCACCGGGGAGCTGTTTTTT.

This chain connects TRBV10-3 to TRBJ2-1; TRBD2 is a possible D gene (5 bases). Trimming pared 4 bases from V and 7 bases from J, leaving 17 bases between. Per germline, CDR1 ENHRY and CDR2 SYGVKD. The CDR3 spans 15 residues. CDR3 in DNA: TGTGCCATCAGTGGAAAGGACTCTTGGCAAAATGAGCAGTTCTTC. This translates into CAISGKDSWQNEQFF.

The chain joins TRBV10-3 to TRBJ2-3; 7 bases map to TRBD1. CDR1 is ENHRY and CDR2 is SYGVKD in the germline V gene. The J segment lost 3 bases and the V segment lost 3 bases, leaving 6 bases of the junction unmatched. The CDR3 runs 15 residues. The CDR3 loop reads CAISDRGKPTDTQYF. Written as DNA, the CDR3 is TGTGCCATCAGTGACAGGGGGAAGCCGACAGATACGCAGTATTTT.

CDR3 sequence (DNA): TGTGCCAGCAGCTTAGAAGGCTTCGCCACAGATACGCAGTATTTT. Amino acids: CASSLEGFATDTQYF. The chain has TRBV7-9 and TRBJ2-3; D gene uncertain. Per the germline V gene, CDR1 is SEHNR and CDR2 is FQNEAQ (reference sequence). Trimming pared 1 base from V and 2 bases from J, leaving 10 bases between. CDR3 length equals 15 residues.

The rearrangement links TRBV18 to TRBJ2-1, with D perhaps TRBD1 (6 bases). This CDR3 has 13 amino acids. Germline V CDR1 and CDR2: KGHSH, LQKENI. V gave up 2 bases and J gave up 7 bases, with 9 bases separating them. The CDR3 loop is CASSPSGQNEQFF. The CDR3 DNA reads TGTGCCAGCTCACCATCAGGACAGAATGAGCAGTTCTTC.

This chain joins TRBV3-1 and TRBJ2-6; D remains ambiguous. From germline, CDR1 is LGHDT and CDR2 YNNKEL (reference sequence). V lost 4 bases and J 0 bases, leaving 13 bases between the germline ends. This CDR3 has 17 residues. The CDR3: CASSLGQGLSGANVLTF. CDR3 DNA sequence: TGTGCCAGCAGCCTTGGCCAAGGTCTCTCTGGGGCCAACGTCCTGACTTTC. The whole variable domain, filled in from reference TRBV3-1 and TRBJ2-6, reads DTAVSQTPKYLVTQMGNDKSIKCEQNLGHDTMYWYKQDSKKFLKIMFSYNNKELIINETVPNRFSPKSPDKAHLNLHINSLELGDSAVYFCASSLGQGLSGANVLTFGAGSRLTVL.

The chain couples TRBV28 to TRBJ2-5; D remains unclear. Trimming cost V 3 bases and J 5 bases, with 13 bases left between them. The germline V gene has CDR1 MDHEN and CDR2 SYDVKM. The CDR3 covers 14 residues. CDR3 in DNA: TGTGCCAGCAGTTTCAGTGGCCTCAGGGAGACCCAGTACTTC. Protein sequence: CASSFSGLRETQYF.

Points on this clonotype: The junction differs from germline at one of its ends, possibly a read error. The chain uses TRBV27 and TRBJ1-1, with a possible D match to TRBD1 (5 bases). The CDR3 has 14 residues. The germline V gene has CDR1 MNHEY and CDR2 SMNVEV (reference sequence). CDR3 amino acids: CVSSFRGLETEAFF. Here the CDR3 DNA reads TGTGTCAGCAGTTTTAGGGGTTTAGAAACTGAAGCTTTCTTT.

This clonotype appeared a few times. V and J are TRBV7-3 and TRBJ2-1, with TRBD2 matching over 11 bases. The CDR3 is 16 residues long. Looked up from germline, CDR1 is SGHTA and CDR2 is FQGTGA. The J segment lost 4 bases and the V segment lost 3 bases, leaving 5 bases of the junction unmatched. CDR3 residues: CASSLLAGGRYNEQFF. As DNA, the CDR3 is TGTGCCAGCAGCTTGCTAGCGGGGGGAAGATACAATGAGCAGTTCTTC.